At least ten counts were recorded for the clone carrying this TCR beta chain. As yet, its antigen is unknown. These data originate in a study of T cells in Graves' hyperthyroidism and ophthalmopathy. Study-wide findings and caveats: Among thyroid clonotypes expanded above 0.001, most also appeared in blood.

Duration under 3 months, a NOSPECS grade of at least 4, and a Clinical Activity Score of at least 3 characterized the ophthalmopathy patients. Cells are PBMCs isolated from approximately 9.2 ml of fresh blood. TCR beta CDR3 region amplification was performed from RNA transcripts. HTBI primers were the set used in a first-round RT-PCR of the TCR CDR3. TCRdb recomputed calls from the multiplex PCR reads with MiXCR, one row per CDR3 protein. The sample consists of about 610,000 distinct CDR3 sequences, about 15% of them appearing once. With 4 bases clipped from V and 1 base from J, the junction kept 9 bases outside the gene matches. The CDR3 covers 16 residues. Germline V gene sequence: CDR1 MNHNS, CDR2 SASEGT.

The sample was blood. The origin of this receptor is a woman in her thirties or forties with Graves' ophthalmopathy. This chain connects TRBV6-1 to TRBJ2-7, with TRBD2 identical over 8 bases. The CDR3 sequence is CASSAPHGLASYEQYF. CDR3 in DNA: TGTGCCAGCAGTGCTCCCCACGGACTAGCATCCTACGAGCAGTACTTC.